What follows is one TCR beta chain and its context. The sample belongs to a study of T cell changes during pregnancy in multiple sclerosis. The CDR3 totals 17 residues. Trimming stripped 5 bases from V and 9 bases from J, with 26 bases between. Germline CDR1 reads SGHTA; CDR2 reads FQGNSA. Profiling relied on immunoSEQ multiplex PCR, and the TCRdb table lists in-frame clones only, not all of them. The table lists roughly 42,000 clones, approximately 90% of them singletons. The sequence derives from a female donor with multiple sclerosis, enrolled in a pregnancy study. V gene TRBV7-2 combines with J gene TRBJ2-1, with D maybe TRBD2 (7 bases). The input for sequencing was CD4+ T cells from peripheral blood mononuclear cells, taken before pregnancy. In nucleotides, the CDR3 is TGTGCCAGCAGCCTCCGGGATGAGGGGGGGCCCAGGGGTGAGCAGTTCTTC. It is translated as CASSLRDEGGPRGEQFF. Together with reference TRBV7-2 and TRBJ2-1, the CDR3 gives the full variable domain: GAGVSQSPSNKVTEKGKDVELRCDPISGHTALYWYRQSLGQGLEFLIYFQGNSAPDKSGLPSDRFSAERTGGSVSTLTIQRTQQEDSAVYLCASSLRDEGGPRGEQFFGPGTRLTVL.